The rows below give T cell receptor beta chains drawn from one sample of a study of T cell repertoires in cytomegalovirus infection. The antigens these receptors bind are not known. TCRdb fed the reads into MiXCR, producing one record per CDR3 protein. The sample has around 230,000 distinct CDR3 sequences; around 40% are singletons. Sample: CD8+ T cells from cultured PBMCs, taken from culture after CMV antigen stimulation. These receptor sequences come from a human donor in good health (CMV status not recorded). Some clones in this sample may be carry-over from other donors' samples. The CDR3 runs from the conserved cysteine through the conserved F or W. D genes are given only for firm matches. Rows give clone size only sometimes, using once, few, many, or a class for an expanded clone.

TRBD2	TRBV12-3/TRBV12-4	.	TRBJ2-1	CASSLPGGLGNEQFF	TGTGCCAGCAGTTTACCGGGGGGTTTAGGGAATGAGCAGTTCTTC
TRBD2	TRBV19	.	TRBJ2-7	CASSITPSGNSYEQYF	TGTGCCAGTAGTATCACCCCAAGCGGGAACTCCTACGAGCAGTACTTC
TRBD1	TRBV14	few	TRBJ1-2	CASSQMATGIYGYTF	TGTGCCAGCAGCCAAATGGCGACAGGGATCTATGGCTACACCTTC
.	TRBV11-1	.	TRBJ1-1	CASGQNEAFF	TGTGCCAGCGGACAGAACGAAGCTTTCTTT
.	TRBV5-5	many	TRBJ2-7	CASSPPQGRYEQYF	TGTGCCAGCAGCCCTCCACAGGGCCGCTACGAGCAGTACTTC
TRBD1	TRBV12-3/TRBV12-4	.	TRBJ2-7	CASSPTTGYEQYF	TGTGCCAGCAGTCCTACGACAGGGTACGAGCAGTACTTC
.	TRBV7-6	.	TRBJ2-4	CASSLSIRGIQYF	TGTGCCAGCAGCTTATCAATACGGGGCATTCAGTACTTC
.	TRBV7-6	.	TRBJ1-1	CASTSMKSGSPMNTEAFF	TGTGCCAGCACCTCGATGAAATCCGGGTCCCCCATGAACACTGAAGCTTTCTTT
TRBD1	TRBV24-1	few	TRBJ2-1	CATSDSRGDRLNYNEQFF	TGTGCCACCAGTGATTCACGAGGGGACAGGCTAAATTACAATGAGCAGTTCTTC
.	TRBV6-4	.	TRBJ1-2	CASSDHTGSVYGYTF	TGTGCCAGCAGTGATCACACCGGGTCGGTTTATGGCTACACCTTC
TRBD1	TRBV18	once	TRBJ1-1	CASSPQGQYEAFF	TGTGCCAGCTCACCACAGGGACAGTATGAAGCTTTCTTT
.	TRBV7-8	.	TRBJ1-1	CASSLGSKVAEAFF	TGTGCCAGCAGCTTAGGTAGCAAAGTCGCTGAAGCTTTCTTT
.	TRBV7-6	.	TRBJ2-7	CASSLGSPPSSYEQYF	TGTGCCAGCAGCTTAGGAAGCCCCCCCAGCTCCTACGAGCAGTACTTC
.	TRBV28	.	TRBJ2-3	CASSPRKDRGDTQYF	TGTGCCAGCAGTCCGCGGAAGGATCGGGGAGATACGCAGTATTTT
.	TRBV7-9	few	TRBJ1-5	CASSLASRGTNQPQHF	TGTGCCAGCAGCTTAGCGTCGAGGGGGACGAATCAGCCCCAGCATTTT
TRBD1	TRBV28	many	TRBJ2-7	CASIRTGGSYEQYF	TGTGCCAGCATTAGGACAGGGGGCTCCTACGAGCAGTACTTC
TRBD2	TRBV12-3/TRBV12-4	few	TRBJ2-3	CASSLEAGGTDTQYF	TGTGCCAGCTCCTTAGAAGCGGGAGGGACAGATACGCAGTATTTT
.	TRBV27	.	TRBJ2-3	CASTPPGGSTDTQYF	TGTGCCAGCACACCCCCGGGCGGCAGCACAGATACGCAGTATTTT
TRBD1	TRBV19	.	TRBJ2-1	CASSRSDRGPPSNEQFF	TGTGCCAGTAGTCGCTCTGACAGGGGGCCTCCATCCAATGAGCAGTTCTTC
.	TRBV11-2	few	TRBJ1-1	CASSDIGYPEAFF	TGTGCCAGCAGCGATATAGGGTACCCTGAAGCTTTCTTT
TRBD1	TRBV28	.	TRBJ2-4	CASSPRTGGDIQYF	TGTGCCAGCAGCCCTCGGACAGGGGGAGACATTCAGTACTTC
.	TRBV10-3	.	TRBJ1-5	CAISEGSGVVNQPQHF	TGTGCCATCAGTGAGGGGTCAGGGGTCGTTAATCAGCCCCAGCATTTT
.	TRBV7-3	few	TRBJ2-1	CASSSPSAGGDEQFF	TGTGCCAGCAGCTCACCTAGCGCAGGGGGGGATGAGCAGTTCTTC
.	TRBV6-2/TRBV6-3	few	TRBJ2-5	CASSYGTSQETQYF	TGTGCCAGCAGTTACGGGACGAGCCAAGAGACCCAGTACTTC
TRBD1	TRBV20-1	.	TRBJ2-1	CSARDWDRGLEDDEQFF	TGCAGTGCTAGAGATTGGGACAGGGGGCTGGAAGACGATGAGCAGTTCTTC
TRBD1	TRBV11-1	once	TRBJ1-5	CASSRDSRRSNQPQHF	TGTGCCAGCAGCCGGGACAGTCGTCGGAGCAATCAGCCCCAGCATTTT
TRBD1	TRBV28	.	TRBJ1-5	CASSRRTGKNQPQHF	TGTGCCAGCAGCAGGCGGACAGGGAAGAATCAGCCCCAGCATTTT
TRBD1	TRBV5-1	.	TRBJ1-4	CASSLGIPGQPNEKLFF	TGCGCCAGCAGCTTGGGGATCCCGGGACAGCCTAATGAAAAACTGTTTTTT
.	TRBV12-3/TRBV12-4	few	TRBJ1-1	CASSPGGGGTEAFF	TGTGCCAGCAGCCCTGGAGGGGGGGGTACTGAAGCTTTCTTT
.	TRBV7-6	.	TRBJ1-1	CASSPRTDDTEAFF	TGTGCCAGCAGCCCACGGACCGATGACACTGAAGCTTTCTTT
TRBD2	TRBV20-1	.	TRBJ2-1	CSASPSLAGNYNEQFF	TGCAGTGCTAGTCCCTCCCTAGCGGGCAACTACAATGAGCAGTTCTTC
TRBD2	TRBV14	few	TRBJ2-1	CASSPGSSGRNEQFF	TGTGCCAGCAGCCCGGGAAGTAGCGGGAGAAATGAGCAGTTCTTC
.	TRBV29-1	.	TRBJ1-2	CSVELGLFYGYTF	TGCAGCGTTGAACTAGGCCTGTTTTATGGCTACACCTTC
.	TRBV27	.	TRBJ1-1	CASRNLQENTDAFF	TGTGCCAGCAGGAATCTACAGGAGAACACTGACGCTTTCTTT
.	TRBV2	few	TRBJ2-5	CASSEDWGEETQYF	TGTGCCAGCAGTGAAGACTGGGGGGAAGAGACCCAGTACTTC
TRBD2	TRBV13	.	TRBJ2-3	CASSQGLAGGTDTQYF	TGTGCCAGCAGCCAAGGACTAGCGGGGGGCACAGATACGCAGTATTTT
.	TRBV15	.	TRBJ1-2	CATSRGYGYTF	TGTGCCACCAGCAGGGGGTATGGCTACACCTTC
.	TRBV7-9	.	TRBJ2-7	CASSLVLAQEEQYF	TGTGCCAGCAGCTTGGTCCTAGCTCAAGAGGAGCAGTACTTC
.	TRBV7-4	once	TRBJ2-2	CASSLQELFF	TGTGCCAGCAGCCTCCAGGAGCTGTTTTTT
TRBD2	TRBV25-1	.	TRBJ2-6	CASGGTSGSRFGANVLTF	TGTGCCAGCGGGGGGACTAGCGGGAGTCGTTTTGGGGCCAACGTCCTGACTTTC
TRBD2	TRBV11-2	.	TRBJ2-5	CASSLGLRVGREETQYF	TGTGCCAGCAGCTTAGGCCTTCGGGTTGGGAGGGAAGAGACCCAGTACTTC
.	TRBV27	.	TRBJ2-2	CASSLWDDTGELFF	TGTGCCAGCAGTTTGTGGGACGACACCGGGGAGCTGTTTTTT
.	TRBV6-2/TRBV6-3	.	TRBJ2-3	CASSVSPGEPSSDTQYF	TGTGCCAGCAGTGTTTCCCCGGGGGAACCCTCCTCGGATACGCAGTATTTT
.	TRBV25-1	.	TRBJ2-7	CASSEGAGEQYF	TGTGCCAGCAGTGAGGGGGCCGGCGAGCAGTACTTC